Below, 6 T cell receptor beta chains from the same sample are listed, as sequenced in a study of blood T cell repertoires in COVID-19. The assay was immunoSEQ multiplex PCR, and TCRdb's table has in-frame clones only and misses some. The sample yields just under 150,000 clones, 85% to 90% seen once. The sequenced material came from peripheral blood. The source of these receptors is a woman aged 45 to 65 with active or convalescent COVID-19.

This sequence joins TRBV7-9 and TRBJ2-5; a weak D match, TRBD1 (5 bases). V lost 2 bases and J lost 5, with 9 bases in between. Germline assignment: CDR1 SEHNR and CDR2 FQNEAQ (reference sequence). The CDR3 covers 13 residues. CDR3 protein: CASSLQGWETQYF. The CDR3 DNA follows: TGTGCCAGCAGCTTACAGGGTTGGGAGACCCAGTACTTC.

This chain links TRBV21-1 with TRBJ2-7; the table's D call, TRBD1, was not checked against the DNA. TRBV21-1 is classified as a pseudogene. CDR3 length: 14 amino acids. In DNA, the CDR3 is TGTGCCAGCAGCAATTCCAGGCCTTCCTACGAGCAGTACTTC. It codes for CASSNSRPSYEQYF.

This CDR3 is CASSRAVSGTGVYGYTF. CDR3 nucleotides: TGTGCCAGCAGCCGCGCTGTCTCCGGGACAGGGGTCTATGGCTACACCTTC. This chain uses TRBV7-2 with TRBJ1-2; the match to TRBD1 covers 10 bases. The V and J ends lost 5 bases and 4 bases, in that order; junction bases with no gene match: 13. In germline, CDR1 is SGHTA, CDR2 FQGNSA. The CDR3 contains 17 residues.

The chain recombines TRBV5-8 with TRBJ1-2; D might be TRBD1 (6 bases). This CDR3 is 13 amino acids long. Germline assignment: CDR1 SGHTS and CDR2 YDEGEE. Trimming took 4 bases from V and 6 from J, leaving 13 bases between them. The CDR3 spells CASSARSGDGYTF. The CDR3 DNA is TGTGCCAGCAGCGCCCGATCAGGGGATGGCTACACCTTC.

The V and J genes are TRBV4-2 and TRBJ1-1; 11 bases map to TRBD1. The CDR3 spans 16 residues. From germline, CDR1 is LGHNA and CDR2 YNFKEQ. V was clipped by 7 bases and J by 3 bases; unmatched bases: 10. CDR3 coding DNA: TGTGCCAGCACCTCGGGGGACAGGGGGTCCTACACTGAAGCTTTCTTT. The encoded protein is CASTSGDRGSYTEAFF.

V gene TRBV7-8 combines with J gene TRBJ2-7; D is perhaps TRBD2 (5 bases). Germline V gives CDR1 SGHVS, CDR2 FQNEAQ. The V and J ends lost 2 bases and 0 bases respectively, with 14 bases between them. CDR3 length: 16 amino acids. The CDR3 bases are TGTGCCAGCAGCTTAATAGGAGGATCGAGCTCCTACGAGCAGTACTTC. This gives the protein CASSLIGGSSSYEQYF.